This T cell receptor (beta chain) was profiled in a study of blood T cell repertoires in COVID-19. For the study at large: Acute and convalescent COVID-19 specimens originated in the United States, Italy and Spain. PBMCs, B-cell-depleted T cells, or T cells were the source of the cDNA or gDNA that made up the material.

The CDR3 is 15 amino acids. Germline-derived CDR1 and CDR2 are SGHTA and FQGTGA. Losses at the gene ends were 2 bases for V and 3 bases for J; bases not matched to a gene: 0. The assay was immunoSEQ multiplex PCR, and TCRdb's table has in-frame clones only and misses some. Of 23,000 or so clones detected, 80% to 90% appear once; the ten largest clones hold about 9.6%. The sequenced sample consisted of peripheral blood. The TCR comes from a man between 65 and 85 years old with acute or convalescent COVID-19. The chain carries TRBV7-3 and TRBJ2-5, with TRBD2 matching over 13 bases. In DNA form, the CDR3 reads TGTGCCAGCAGCTTAGGACTAGCGGGAGAAGAGACCCAGTACTTC. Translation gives CASSLGLAGEETQYF. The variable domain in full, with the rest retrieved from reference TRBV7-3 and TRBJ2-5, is GAGVSQTPSNKVTEKGKYVELRCDPISGHTALYWYRQSLGQGPEFLIYFQGTGAADDSGLPNDRFFAVRPEGSVSTLKIQRTERGDSAVYLCASSLGLAGEETQYFGPGTRLLVL.